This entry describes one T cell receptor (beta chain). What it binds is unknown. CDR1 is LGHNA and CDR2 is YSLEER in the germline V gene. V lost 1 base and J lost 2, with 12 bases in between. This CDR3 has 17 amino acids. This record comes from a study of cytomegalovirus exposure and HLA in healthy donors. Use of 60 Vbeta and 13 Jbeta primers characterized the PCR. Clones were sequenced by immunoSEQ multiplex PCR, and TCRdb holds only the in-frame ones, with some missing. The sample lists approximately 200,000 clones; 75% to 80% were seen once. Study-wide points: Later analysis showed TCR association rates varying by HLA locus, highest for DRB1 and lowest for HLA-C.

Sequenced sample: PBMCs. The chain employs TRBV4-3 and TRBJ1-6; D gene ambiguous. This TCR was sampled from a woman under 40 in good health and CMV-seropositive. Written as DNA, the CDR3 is TGCGCCAGCAGCCAAGTATACGGAGAGGCCTATAATTCACCCCTCCACTTT. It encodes CASSQVYGEAYNSPLHF.